The next 26 T cell receptor beta chains were all read from a single sample in a study of T cells in women clearing cervical HPV infection. Libraries were prepared by immunoSEQ multiplex PCR; TCRdb keeps only in-frame clonotypes and omits some of them. This table lists around 46,000 clones. The source material was blood buffy coat. Source of these receptors: a woman between 18 and 70 years old with a cervical HPV16 infection that either progressed to CIN3+ or cleared (not recorded which).

In the case of this clone: Coverage ceases 3 residues before the CDR3 finishes, and the germline J gene fills in the end. The chain links TRBV14 to TRBJ1-1, with 7 bases matching TRBD1. CDR1 and CDR2 from the germline V gene are SGHDN and FVKESK. J was trimmed by 0 bases and V by 0 bases; bases with no gene match: 4. This CDR3 region has 16 residues. The CDR3: CASSQDLGQLNTEAFF. Incomplete CDR3 DNA: TGTGCCAGCAGCCAAGACCTGGGACAGCTGAACACTGAA.

About this clone: The CDR3 end falls 3 residues outside the read, so it is completed with the germline J gene. J is TRBJ2-3 and V is TRBV19, with 7 bases identical to TRBD1. Germline CDR1 and CDR2: LNHDA and SQIVND (reference sequence). The CDR3 covers 13 residues. CDR3 bases read: TGTGCCAGTAGCCCACAGGGGAATCAGCCG. Its protein is CASSPQGNQP. The entire CDR3 is CASSPQGNQPQYF.

As to this clone: The read gets to within 3 residues of the CDR3 end, and the germline J gene fills in the rest. This chain joins TRBV7-2 and TRBJ2-5, with 8 bases fitting TRBD2. V shed 5 bases, J shed 5 bases, and the junction held 7 bases outside the gene matches. CDR1 is SGHTA and CDR2 is FQGNSA in the germline V gene. CDR3 length: 14 amino acids. CDR3 protein: CASSTGTSPETQYF. The sequenced part of the CDR3 DNA is TGTGCCAGCAGCACCGGGACTAGTCCTGAGACC.

Note on this clone: The read halts 3 residues ahead of the CDR3 end, with the missing end drawn from the germline J gene. The rearrangement uses TRBV7-9 and TRBJ2-5; no definite D call. Trimming removed 4 bases at V and 5 bases at J, with 14 bases between. In germline, CDR1 is SEHNR, CDR2 FQNEAQ (reference sequence). CDR3 length: 14 residues. The covered CDR3 bases are TGTGCCAGCAGCTCCCCTCGTGGCTTTGAGACC. It translates to CASSSPRGFET. The CDR3 in full is CASSSPRGFETQYF.

Comments on this clone: Read data end 3 residues before the CDR3 end; the end is taken from the germline J gene. The chain is built from TRBV20-1 and TRBJ1-2; no firm D call. Germline CDR1 reads DFQATT; CDR2 reads SNEGSKA (reference sequence). CDR3 length equals 14 residues. V shed 0 bases and J shed 4 bases, with 12 bases lying between them. This chain's CDR3 is CSARETVISYGYTF. The sequenced CDR3 bases are TGCAGTGCTAGAGAAACAGTAATTTCCTATGGC.

The sequenced CDR3 bases are TGCGCCAGCACCTCGGAAGGCCCAGGGTTCGGAAACACC. It encodes CASTSEGPGFGNT. The complete CDR3 sequence is CASTSEGPGFGNTIYF. This chain links TRBV5-1 with TRBJ1-3; D possibly corresponds to TRBD1 (5 bases). The missing CDR3 end, 3 residues past where the read stops, is filled in from the germline J gene. Germline CDR1 and CDR2: SGHRS and YFSETQ. V was shortened by 6 bases and J by 4 bases, with 20 bases between the two germline ends. CDR3 length: 16 amino acids.

In the case of this clone: The CDR3 goes on 3 residues after the read ends, and that part is filled in from the germline J gene. This chain links TRBV29-1 with TRBJ2-6; D uncertain. The ends were cut back, 3 bases at V and 3 bases at J, with 9 bases in the middle. The CDR3 extends over 14 amino acids. CDR1 is SQVTM and CDR2 is ANQGSEA in the germline V gene. The CDR3 here is CSVDGGFGANVLTF. CDR3 bases read: TGCAGCGTTGATGGCGGCTTTGGGGCCAACGTC.

As for this clone: Read data end 3 residues before the CDR3 end; the end is taken from the germline J gene. The V call is TRBV5-1, the J call TRBJ2-2; TRBD1 matches 10 bases. This CDR3 has 15 residues. Trimming removed 4 bases from V and 6 bases from J; junction bases left unmatched: 6. Germline loops: CDR1 SGHRS, CDR2 YFSETQ. The CDR3 sequence is CASSTGTGAAGELFF. The sequenced CDR3 bases are TGCGCCAGCAGCACAGGGACAGGGGCGGCCGGGGAG.

As concerns this clone: The missing CDR3 end, 3 residues past where the read stops, is filled in from the germline J gene. This rearrangement joins TRBV11-2 to TRBJ1-6, with a weak D call TRBD1 (6 bases). V shed 5 bases and J shed 8 bases, with 16 bases lying between them. The CDR3 length is 15 residues. CDR1 is SGHAT and CDR2 is FQNNGV in the germline V gene. CDR3 loop: CASSARRGGDSPLHF. The covered CDR3 bases are TGTGCCAGCAGCGCGAGGAGAGGGGGGGATTCACCC.

A word on this clone: The read ends 3 residues early relative to the CDR3; the germline J gene fills the gap. This sequence joins TRBV6-1 and TRBJ2-7; no firm D call. The CDR3 sequence is 15 residues long. Germline-derived CDR1 and CDR2 are MNHNS and SASEGT. Trimming took off 1 base at V and 3 bases at J, with 13 bases between the two ends. The covered CDR3 bases are TGTGCCAGCAGTGAAGGTGCAGGCCACTTCTACGAG. Residues: CASSEGAGHFYE. The whole CDR3 is CASSEGAGHFYEQYF.

Note on this clone: The read terminates 3 residues before the CDR3 end, so the remaining end is supplied by the germline J gene. The chain links TRBV19 to TRBJ1-4, with TRBD1 as a possible D gene (6 bases). Trimming took off 4 bases at V and 5 bases at J, with 14 bases between the two ends. Germline V CDR1 and CDR2: LNHDA, SQIVND (reference sequence). The CDR3 has 15 residues. The part of the CDR3 DNA that was read is TGTGCCAGTAGTACAGGCAGGGGAGGCAATGAAAAA. Translation: CASSTGRGGNEK. The whole CDR3 is CASSTGRGGNEKLFF.

Regarding this clone: The junction departs from the called germline gene at one end, perhaps through a read error. The missing CDR3 end, 3 residues past where the read stops, is filled in from the germline J gene. This same CDR3 is encoded by further DNA sequences in the sample. This sequence joins TRBV2 and TRBJ1-3; no reliable D call. The CDR3 has 15 residues. The germline V gene encodes CDR1 SNHLY and CDR2 FYNNEI. The CDR3 DNA, read in part, is TGTGCCAGCAGGCCAGCGACTGGCTCTGGAAACACG. It translates to CASRPATGSGNT. The whole CDR3 sequence is CASRPATGSGNTIYF.

Notes on this clone: The read terminates 3 residues before the CDR3 end, so the remaining end is supplied by the germline J gene. The chain employs TRBV2 and TRBJ1-2, with 7 bases lining up with TRBD1. The CDR3 covers 14 residues. Germline lookup yields CDR1 SNHLY and CDR2 FYNNEI. V lost 7 bases to trimming and J lost 5 bases; unmatched junction nucleotides: 10. CDR3 loop: CASMSAGGGYGYTF. Partial CDR3 DNA: TGTGCCAGCATGTCGGCAGGGGGAGGGTATGGC.

Concerning this clone: The read ends 3 residues shy of where the CDR3 ends; the end is completed using the germline J gene. Other DNA sequences in this sample translate to the same CDR3. The chain combines TRBV18 with TRBJ1-3; 8 nucleotides align to TRBD1. V lost 4 bases and J lost 6; bases outside the gene matches: 2. CDR3 length equals 13 residues. Looked up from germline, CDR1 is KGHSH and CDR2 is LQKENI. CDR3 DNA, as far as it was read: TGTGCCAGCTCACGGGGACAGGAAAACACC. It yields the protein CASSRGQENT. The full CDR3 protein reads CASSRGQENTIYF. The whole variable domain, filled in from reference TRBV18 and TRBJ1-3, reads NAGVMQNPRHLVRRRGQEARLRCSPMKGHSHVYWYRQLPEEGLKFMVYLQKENIIDESGMPKERFSAEFPKEGPSILRIQQVVRGDSAAYFCASSRGQENTIYFGEGSWLTVV.

About this clone: Sequencing ends 3 residues short of the CDR3 end; the germline J gene provides the rest. V and J are TRBV19 and TRBJ2-3; 8 bases align to TRBD2. The CDR3 is made up of 14 amino acids. The germline V gene encodes CDR1 LNHDA and CDR2 SQIVND (reference sequence). Incomplete CDR3 DNA: TGTGCCAGTAGTAGTAGCGGGGTTGCGGAGACG. Residues: CASSSSGVAET. The CDR3 reads in full as CASSSSGVAETQYF.

As for this clone: The read finishes 3 residues shy of the CDR3 end, and the germline J gene is used to complete it. This chain joins TRBV12-3 or TRBV12-4 and TRBJ1-4, with a weak D call TRBD1 (6 bases). The CDR3 length is 14 residues. Trimming stripped 5 bases from V and 5 bases from J, with 12 bases between. Incomplete CDR3 DNA: TGTGCCAGCAGTGCAGGGGCCCTCAATGAAAAA. Its protein product is CASSAGALNEK. The full-length CDR3 reads as CASSAGALNEKLFF.

The CDR3 sequence is CAISGQVQETQYF. The CDR3 bases that were read are TGTGCCATCAGTGGACAGGTACAAGAGACC. The chain joins TRBV10-3 to TRBJ2-5, with D perhaps TRBD1 (6 bases). The read stops 3 residues short of the end of the CDR3; the missing end is completed from the germline J gene. CDR1 is ENHRY, CDR2 SYGVKD, per germline. Deletions cut 4 bases from V and 2 bases from J, with 8 bases between. The CDR3 totals 13 residues.

The CDR3 sequence is CASSKPGLAASSYEQYF. CDR3 DNA (partial): TGTGCCAGCAGTAAACCGGGACTAGCGGCTAGCTCCTACGAG. V and J are TRBV6-2 or TRBV6-3 and TRBJ2-7; 11 bases align to TRBD2. Read sequence stops 3 residues before the CDR3 end, and the germline J gene provides the missing end. CDR3 length: 17 residues. V trimming: 5 bases; J trimming: 0 bases; junction bases outside the gene matches: 9. Germline CDR1 MNHEY, CDR2 SVGEGT.

With respect to this clone: The read comes to an end 3 residues before the CDR3 does, leaving the germline J gene to fill in the end. V is TRBV18 and J is TRBJ1-4; TRBD1 might be the D (5 bases). This CDR3 contains 14 residues. Per germline, CDR1 KGHSH and CDR2 LQKENI. The ends were cut back, 4 bases at V and 8 bases at J, with 14 bases in the middle. The CDR3 bases that were read are TGTGCCAGCTCACTGCGGGGCGGTAGAGAAAAA. Its protein product is CASSLRGGREK. The whole CDR3 region reads CASSLRGGREKLFF.

A note on this clone: The missing CDR3 end, 3 residues past where the read stops, is filled in from the germline J gene. The J gene is TRBJ1-2, the V gene TRBV30, with 9 bases identical to TRBD1. The CDR3 is 16 amino acids. V dropped 2 bases and J dropped 3; count of bases not matched to a gene: 10. Germline V gene lookup returns CDR1 GTSNPN and CDR2 SVGIG (reference sequence). The CDR3 loop is CAWSPLGDRVDYGYTF. The sequenced part of the CDR3 DNA is TGTGCCTGGAGTCCACTCGGGGACAGGGTAGACTATGGC.

Points on this clone: The sequence runs out 3 residues before the end of the CDR3; the remainder is reconstructed from the germline J gene. The chain employs TRBV11-3 and TRBJ2-7; tentatively, D is TRBD2 (6 bases). The V end was cut by 4 bases, the J end by 3 bases, with 16 bases between. This CDR3 comprises 15 residues. CDR1 is SGHNT and CDR2 is YENEEA in the germline V gene. CDR3 protein: CASSYNSGTDYEQYF. The CDR3 DNA, read in part, is TGTGCCAGCAGCTATAATTCCGGGACTGACTACGAG.

Remarks on this clone: The CDR3 end falls 3 residues outside the read, so it is completed with the germline J gene. The J gene is TRBJ2-7, the V gene TRBV20-1; maybe TRBD1 (6 bases). This CDR3 has 12 residues. The V end lost 7 bases, the J end lost 1 base, and 11 bases lay between the germline ends. Per the germline V gene, CDR1 is DFQATT and CDR2 is SNEGSKA (reference sequence). CDR3 bases read: TGCAGTGTTCCGACAGGATCCTACGAG. As protein: CSVPTGSYE. From start to end, the CDR3 is CSVPTGSYEQYF.

A word on this clone: The CDR3 extends 3 residues past the end of the read, so its final part is completed from the germline J gene. The chain uses TRBV18 and TRBJ2-7, with 8 bases aligning to TRBD1. CDR3 length: 15 residues. The germline V gene has CDR1 KGHSH and CDR2 LQKENI. The V and J ends lost 5 bases and 4 bases, in that order; junction bases with no gene match: 10. CDR3 residues: CASSSSPGGEYEQYF. Incomplete CDR3 DNA: TGTGCCAGCTCATCCTCTCCAGGGGGCGAATACGAG.

A word on this clone: The CDR3 end falls 3 residues outside the read, so it is completed with the germline J gene. The chain joins TRBV10-3 to TRBJ2-5, with D possibly matching TRBD1 (5 bases). V was trimmed by 10 bases and J by 0 bases, leaving 9 bases between them. Germline V gives CDR1 ENHRY, CDR2 SYGVKD. The CDR3 loop spans 12 amino acids. CDR3 DNA, as far as it was read: TGTGCCACTCGACAGAACCAAGAGACC. Translating gives CATRQNQET. The whole CDR3 protein is CATRQNQETQYF.

Concerning this clone itself: The read stops 3 residues short of the end of the CDR3; the missing end is completed from the germline J gene. The chain carries TRBV30 and TRBJ2-7, with 10 positions matching TRBD1. This CDR3 is 14 amino acids long. V dropped 2 bases and J dropped 2; count of bases not matched to a gene: 3. Looked up from germline, CDR1 is GTSNPN and CDR2 is SVGIG (reference sequence). The part of the CDR3 DNA that was read is TGTGCCTGGAGTACGGGACAGGGGCCCTACGAG. Protein sequence: CAWSTGQGPYE. The whole CDR3 protein is CAWSTGQGPYEQYF.

Note on this clone: The read ends 3 residues shy of where the CDR3 ends; the end is completed using the germline J gene. The gene calls are TRBV7-6 and TRBJ2-5, with 9 bases aligning to TRBD1. This CDR3 comprises 16 residues. Losses at the gene ends were 2 bases for V and 5 bases for J; bases not matched to a gene: 9. Germline loops: CDR1 SGHVS, CDR2 FNYEAQ. CDR3 loop: CASSLTPGQGVETQYF. CDR3 DNA (partial): TGTGCCAGCAGCTTAACCCCGGGACAGGGAGTCGAGACC.